This TCR beta chain was recovered during a study of regulatory T cells in long-lasting Graves disease. Trimming cost V 1 base and J 8 bases; bases outside gene matches: 7. The CDR3 has 15 residues. Germline CDR1 and CDR2: MNHNS and SASEGT. General study findings and limits: New patients shared around 920 public clonotypes, fewer than the roughly 2,500 shared by persistent patients. Persistent disease favored TRBV28, TRBJ1-2 and TRBJ2-5.

Assembly of TCR beta libraries relied on iRepertoire HTBI primers together with Arm-PCR of CDR3 regions. TCRdb itself ran the multiplex PCR reads through MiXCR, one entry per CDR3 protein. Among 500,000 or so distinct CDR3 sequences listed, 15% to 20% were seen once. Time point of the sample: newly diagnosed GD, antithyroid drugs for less than 3 months. RNA extracted from PBMCs served as the sequencing template. In this sample, this clonotype turned up many times. What it binds is unknown. A further study also used this sample, focusing on T cells in Graves' hyperthyroidism and ophthalmopathy. This second study says: Carried out on the TCR CDR3, a first-round RT-PCR used the HTBI primer set.

The chain joins TRBV6-1 to TRBJ1-2; 10 nucleotides align to TRBD1. This sample comprised peripheral blood mononuclear cells (PBMCs), obtained at new diagnosis, from a patient treated with antithyroid drugs. The source of this sequence is a middle-aged woman with Graves disease. CDR3 DNA: TGTGCCAGCAGTGAAGACCGGGACAGGGGTAGGGGCTACACCTTC. Amino acid sequence: CASSEDRDRGRGYTF.